Described below is a single TCR beta chain sequence and its context. Only in-frame clones appear in the TCRdb table, and some are missing; sequencing was by immunoSEQ multiplex PCR. The sample lists about 180,000 clones; 80% to 85% were seen once. These data come from a study of blood T cell repertoires in COVID-19. Study as a whole: Researchers got acute and convalescent COVID-19 samples from the United States, Italy and Spain.

Trimming pared 7 bases from V and 9 bases from J, leaving 12 bases between. Germline V lookup: CDR1 MNHEY, CDR2 SVGAGI. The CDR3 sequence is 12 residues long. The clonotype was recovered from a woman aged 35 to 49 with COVID-19, enrolled during active disease. The J gene is TRBJ2-2, the V gene TRBV6-5; D is perhaps TRBD2 (5 bases). The sample comprised peripheral blood. The chain's CDR3 is CASKHGKRELFF. The CDR3 nucleotides are TGTGCCAGCAAGCACGGGAAGAGGGAGCTGTTTTTT.